What follows are 5 T cell receptor beta chains derived from one specimen sequenced in a study of T cell repertoires in cytomegalovirus infection. These receptors are not linked to any known antigen. TCRdb reanalysed the reads using MiXCR and keeps one entry per CDR3 protein. The sample holds under 150,000 distinct CDR3 sequences, roughly a quarter seen once. Material: PBMCs, sequenced either directly or after in vitro stimulation (not recorded which). The receptors were gathered from a human donor in good health (CMV status not recorded). Some clones in this sample may be carry-over from other donors' samples.

There are many counts of this clonotype. The chain recombines TRBV12-3 or TRBV12-4 with TRBJ2-3, with D unresolved. V lost 3 bases and J 4 bases, leaving 8 bases between the germline ends. CDR3 size: 13 residues. For the CDR3, the DNA is TGTGCCAGCAGTTTTTTAGTCGCAGATACGCAGTATTTT. As protein: CASSFLVADTQYF.

V and J are TRBV7-2 and TRBJ1-5; D is unresolved. Trimming cost V 1 base and J 1 base, with 8 bases left between them. CDR3 length equals 15 residues. The germline V gene encodes CDR1 SGHTA and CDR2 FQGNSA. In DNA, the CDR3 is TGTGCCAGCAGCTTAGTAACCGCAAGCAATCAGCCCCAGCATTTT. It translates to CASSLVTASNQPQHF.

The CDR3 DNA is TGTGCCAGCAGCTTGGCGGGGTTCGGAGAGACCCAGTACTTC. Its protein product is CASSLAGFGETQYF. The chain links TRBV7-9 to TRBJ2-5; D possibly corresponds to TRBD2 (6 bases). CDR1 is SEHNR and CDR2 is FQNEAQ in the germline V gene (reference sequence). The germline V and J ends were trimmed by 3 bases and 4 bases, with 12 bases remaining between them. CDR3 length: 14 amino acids.

This clonotype appeared a few times. The rearrangement joins TRBV28 to TRBJ2-5; TRBD1 matches at 7 bases. With 3 bases clipped from V and 4 bases from J, the junction kept 11 bases outside the gene matches. Germline V lookup: CDR1 MDHEN, CDR2 SYDVKM. The CDR3 has 16 amino acids. The CDR3 reads CASSFSPPGDRETQYF. Here the CDR3 DNA reads TGTGCCAGCAGTTTTAGCCCCCCAGGGGACAGAGAGACCCAGTACTTC.

The V and J genes are TRBV6-6 and TRBJ2-2, with D possibly being TRBD1 or TRBD2 (6 bases each). Germline CDR1 is MNHNY and CDR2 is SVGAGI (reference sequence). CDR3 length: 14 residues. Trimming took off 6 bases at V and 3 bases at J, with 11 bases between the two ends. The CDR3 nucleotides read TGTGCCAGCAGGGGGGGCCGGGACACCGGGGAGCTGTTTTTT. Its protein is CASRGGRDTGELFF.